Below are 7 T cell receptor beta chains sequenced from a single sample in a study of graft-versus-host responses after intestinal transplantation. Stimulators, approximately 200,000 irradiated and violet-dye-labeled cells, were plated with approximately 200,000 CFSE-labeled responder cells. Profiling relied on immunoSEQ multiplex PCR, and the TCRdb table lists in-frame clones only, not all of them. The sample records 11,000 to 15,000 clones, less than 45% being singletons. Source: alloreactive CD8+ T cells from a mixed lymphocyte reaction culture, taken before intestinal transplant. Subset specified: CFSE-low proliferating T cells sorted from roughly six-day pre-transplant mixed lymphocyte reaction (GvH or HvG direction). The receptors stem from a human patient who received an intestinal transplant.

The chain employs TRBV6-5 and TRBJ2-1; 12 nucleotides match TRBD2. J lost 10 bases, V lost 4 bases, and 5 bases had no gene match. Germline V gene sequence: CDR1 MNHEY, CDR2 SVGAGI. This CDR3 is built from 14 residues. The CDR3 loop is CASSSSGRAFEQFF. The CDR3 DNA sequence: TGTGCCAGCAGTTCTAGCGGGAGGGCCTTCGAGCAGTTCTTC.

V usage is TRBV11-2 and J usage is TRBJ1-2; 7 nucleotides line up with TRBD1. Germline CDR1 and CDR2: SGHAT and FQNNGV. V lost 6 bases and J lost 2; bases outside the gene matches: 15. CDR3 length equals 17 residues. CDR3 region: CASSLSLGQKTNYGYTF. The CDR3 nucleotides read TGTGCCAGCAGTCTAAGTCTGGGACAGAAAACGAACTATGGCTACACCTTC. The variable domain in full, with the rest retrieved from reference TRBV11-2 and TRBJ1-2, is EAGVAQSPRYKIIEKRQSVAFWCNPISGHATLYWYQQILGQGPKLLIQFQNNGVVDDSQLPKDRFSAERLKGVDSTLKIQPAKLEDSAVYLCASSLSLGQKTNYGYTFGSGTRLTVV.

This clone has a handful of counts. This sequence joins TRBV15 and TRBJ2-2; D possibly corresponds to TRBD1 (6 bases). From germline, CDR1 is LNHNV and CDR2 YYDKDF (reference sequence). V shed 5 bases and J shed 7 bases, with 14 bases lying between them. The CDR3 has 14 amino acids. The CDR3 spells CATSEYRASGELFF. CDR3 DNA sequence: TGTGCCACCAGCGAATACAGGGCAAGCGGGGAGCTGTTTTTT.

The genes are TRBV9 and TRBJ2-1; TRBD2 matches 13 bases. Germline V gene sequence: CDR1 SGDLS, CDR2 YYNGEE. This CDR3 is 16 amino acids long. Trimming at V came to 4 bases and at J to 4 bases, leaving 5 bases not matched to a gene. The CDR3 bases are TGTGCCAGCAGCTCGTGGACTAGCGGGGGATACAATGAGCAGTTCTTC. Translation: CASSSWTSGGYNEQFF.

The chain is built from TRBV25-1 and TRBJ2-5; 8 bases fit TRBD1. Germline V gene lookup returns CDR1 MGHDK and CDR2 SYGVNS. V dropped 3 bases and J dropped 0; count of bases not matched to a gene: 9. CDR3 length equals 17 residues. CDR3 region: CASSDRLQGDHQETQYF. Here the CDR3 DNA reads TGTGCCAGCAGTGACCGGTTACAGGGGGACCACCAAGAGACCCAGTACTTC.

CDR3 in amino acids: CAWSPVTVNTEAFF. The CDR3 DNA reads as TGTGCCTGGAGTCCCGTAACAGTGAACACTGAAGCTTTCTTT. The chain combines TRBV30 with TRBJ1-1; D call uncertain. Looked up from germline, CDR1 is GTSNPN and CDR2 is SVGIG (reference sequence). This CDR3 spans 14 amino acids. V lost 2 bases and J lost 0, with 10 bases in between.

The genes are TRBV7-9 and TRBJ2-3; 12 bases are shared with TRBD2. CDR1 and CDR2 from the germline V gene are SEHNR and FQNEAQ (reference sequence). The CDR3 contains 15 residues. V shed 2 bases, J shed 7 bases, and the junction held 4 bases outside the gene matches. The CDR3 loop reads CASSLPLAGGNTQYF. CDR3 nucleotides: TGTGCCAGCAGCTTACCACTAGCGGGGGGTAATACGCAGTATTTT.